Shown below are 28 T cell receptor beta chains from a single sample sequenced in a study of blood T cells in healthy people across ages. Using a J-beta primer mix together with a sample-barcoded 5' primer, a second PCR was run for roughly 6 to 12 cycles. TCRdb passed the 5' RACE reads through MiXCR, listing each CDR3 protein once. The table includes roughly 2 million distinct CDR3 sequences, 40% to 55% detected once. The source material was blood. The receptor set was obtained from a woman in her thirties or forties in good health.

This clonotype has a handful of counts. J is TRBJ2-1 and V is TRBV20-1, with D perhaps being TRBD1 or TRBD2 (6 bases each). Germline CDR1 is DFQATT and CDR2 is SNEGSKA (reference sequence). The CDR3 has 14 amino acids. CDR3 loop: CSVNREDGYNEQFF. CDR3 nucleotides: TGCAGCGTTAACAGGGAGGATGGCTACAATGAGCAGTTCTTC.

This clonotype was recorded a few times. V usage is TRBV6-2 or TRBV6-3 and J usage is TRBJ2-5; 8 bases match TRBD2. V lost 2 bases and J lost 2; bases outside the gene matches: 7. CDR1 is MNHEY, CDR2 SVGEGT, per germline. This CDR3 contains 16 residues. The CDR3 sequence: CASSYPGGTRQETQYF. For the CDR3, the DNA is TGTGCCAGCAGTTACCCCGGCGGGACTAGACAAGAGACCCAGTACTTC.

This clonotype occurred a few times. The rearrangement joins TRBV15 to TRBJ2-4; D is possibly TRBD2 (5 bases). The V and J ends lost 2 bases and 0 bases respectively, with 8 bases between them. This CDR3 is built from 15 residues. CDR1 is LNHNV and CDR2 is YYDKDF in the germline V gene (reference sequence). CDR3 region: CATSRSGLAKNIQYF. The CDR3 nucleotides are TGTGCCACCAGCAGAAGCGGACTAGCCAAAAACATTCAGTACTTC.

The chain joins TRBV20-1 to TRBJ1-2; the D gene is possibly TRBD1 (6 bases). The CDR3 covers 16 residues. The germline V and J ends were trimmed by 3 bases and 0 bases, with 17 bases remaining between them. Germline CDR1 is DFQATT and CDR2 is SNEGSKA (reference sequence). The CDR3 coding sequence is TGCAGTGCTAGGGACAGTCACCAAAGAGCTAACTATGGCTACACCTTC. Its translation is CSARDSHQRANYGYTF.

J is TRBJ2-7 and V is TRBV20-1, with TRBD1 matching 10 bases. This CDR3 spans 12 amino acids. The V and J ends lost 8 bases and 7 bases, in that order; junction bases with no gene match: 8. The germline gives CDR1 DFQATT, CDR2 SNEGSKA (reference sequence). The CDR3 DNA reads TGCAGTAGGGAGACAGGGGGCAGGGAGCAGTACTTC. This sequence encodes CSRETGGREQYF.

The chain joins TRBV20-1 to TRBJ2-5; 9 bases are a match to TRBD2. The CDR3 has 13 amino acids. Per germline, CDR1 DFQATT and CDR2 SNEGSKA (reference sequence). Germline trimming cut 6 bases from V and 3 bases from J; bases unmatched to any gene: 5. In DNA form, the CDR3 reads TGCAGTGCAGCCCCTAGCGGGGAAGAGACCCAGTACTTC. As protein: CSAAPSGEETQYF.

This clonotype occurred many times. The V call is TRBV20-1, the J call TRBJ2-7; D gene unclear. The CDR3 totals 12 residues. The V end was cut by 0 bases, the J end by 2 bases, with 5 bases between. In germline, CDR1 is DFQATT, CDR2 SNEGSKA (reference sequence). In DNA form, the CDR3 reads TGCAGTGCTAGAGATGGGGCCTACGAGCAGTACTTC. Amino acids: CSARDGAYEQYF.

A few counts support this clonotype. The chain combines TRBV4-2 with TRBJ2-3, with D hard to call. Germline loops: CDR1 LGHNA, CDR2 YNFKEQ. This CDR3 spans 14 amino acids. Trimming left V 3 bases short and J 4 bases short, with 11 bases between. CDR3 in amino acids: CASSQLPIADTQYF. CDR3 bases: TGTGCCAGCAGCCAGCTTCCCATCGCAGATACGCAGTATTTT.

The chain recombines TRBV7-8 with TRBJ1-6; 7 nucleotides align to TRBD1. After removal of 5 bases from V and 2 bases from J, the junction contained 6 bases not matched to a gene. The length of the CDR3 is 16 residues. CDR1 SGHVS and CDR2 FQNEAQ come from the germline V gene. This chain's CDR3 is CASSTDGQAYNSPLHF. The CDR3 DNA sequence: TGTGCCAGCAGCACTGATGGACAGGCCTATAATTCACCCCTCCACTTT.

This clonotype was observed a few times. The V gene is TRBV6-1, the J gene TRBJ2-5, with D maybe TRBD2 (5 bases). Germline V gene data show CDR1 as MNHNS and CDR2 as SASEGT. V lost 6 bases, J lost 5 bases, and 16 bases lay in between. The CDR3 loop spans 14 amino acids. DNA of the CDR3: TGTGCCAGCAGACGACATGAGGGTTGGGAGACCCAGTACTTC. Residues: CASRRHEGWETQYF.

This clonotype was picked up a small number of times. This chain joins TRBV4-1 and TRBJ2-5, with a tentative D call TRBD2 (6 bases). This CDR3 region has 13 residues. Germline CDR1 and CDR2: MGHRA and YSYEKL. Trimming shortened V by 8 bases and J by 2 bases, and 12 bases separated the two germline ends. As DNA, the CDR3 is TGCGCCAGCGGGACGGGGACTCAAGAGACCCAGTACTTC. As protein: CASGTGTQETQYF.

V gene TRBV7-2 combines with J gene TRBJ2-1; D is possibly TRBD1 (6 bases). The CDR3 runs to 13 residues. Germline V CDR1 and CDR2: SGHTA, FQGNSA. V lost 8 bases to trimming and J lost 9 bases, with 17 bases between them. CDR3 sequence: CASAGTWAGEQFF. The DNA for the CDR3 is TGTGCCAGCGCCGGGACATGGGCTGGTGAGCAGTTCTTC.

The rearrangement uses TRBV20-1 and TRBJ2-1, with D uncertain. The V gene's germline CDR1 is DFQATT and CDR2 SNEGSKA (reference sequence). V lost 3 bases to trimming and J lost 0 bases, with 9 bases between them. This CDR3 region has 14 residues. The CDR3 bases are TGCAGTGCTAGTAACGCGGTCTCCTACAATGAGCAGTTCTTC. Amino acids: CSASNAVSYNEQFF.

The V and J genes are TRBV4-3 and TRBJ1-1, with 8 nucleotides matching TRBD1. The CDR3 length is 16 residues. Per germline, CDR1 LGHNA and CDR2 YSLEER. The V and J ends lost 5 bases and 5 bases, in that order; junction bases with no gene match: 13. The CDR3 spells CASSVNAGGAGTEAFF. For the CDR3, the DNA is TGCGCCAGCAGCGTTAATGCAGGGGGCGCGGGAACTGAAGCTTTCTTT.

This clonotype was picked up a small number of times. The genes are TRBV28 and TRBJ1-4; possibly TRBD1 for D (5 bases). The CDR3 length is 14 residues. V was shortened by 5 bases and J by 8 bases, with 15 bases between the two germline ends. CDR1 and CDR2 from the germline V gene are MDHEN and SYDVKM. Written as DNA, the CDR3 is TGTGCCAGCAGTGGAGGGGTGGGTGAAGAAAAACTGTTTTTT. Encoded protein: CASSGGVGEEKLFF.

This clonotype is a singleton in its sample. CDR3 protein: CASSLWGGPRDTQYF. The CDR3 nucleotides are TGTGCCAGCAGCTTATGGGGAGGCCCGCGAGATACGCAGTATTTT. J is TRBJ2-3 and V is TRBV13; maybe TRBD2 (6 bases). Trimming left V 2 bases short and J 5 bases short, with 14 bases between. This CDR3 spans 15 amino acids. Germline V gene sequence: CDR1 PRHDT, CDR2 FYEKMQ (reference sequence).

This clonotype was recorded a few times. The chain has TRBV20-1 and TRBJ1-2, with D maybe TRBD1 (5 bases). V lost 4 bases and J 8 bases, leaving 11 bases between the germline ends. This CDR3 has 11 residues. Germline V gives CDR1 DFQATT, CDR2 SNEGSKA (reference sequence). The CDR3 loop reads CSANQGGGYTF. CDR3 DNA: TGCAGTGCTAACCAGGGTGGCGGCTACACCTTC.

V is TRBV6-1 and J is TRBJ1-2; no definite D call. Trimming pared 3 bases from V and 5 bases from J, leaving 16 bases between. Per the germline V gene, CDR1 is MNHNS and CDR2 is SASEGT. CDR3 length equals 15 residues. This CDR3 reads CASSDQIRLGYGYTF. For the CDR3, the DNA is TGTGCCAGCAGTGATCAGATCCGGCTCGGGTATGGCTACACCTTC.

A single count supports this clonotype. This sequence may be a read error, since a much larger clone differs from it by one base. The gene calls are TRBV6-1 and TRBJ2-5; D may be TRBD1 or TRBD2 (5 bases each). Gene TRBJ2-7 matches the end of the DNA better, so the J call may be wrong. The germline gives CDR1 MNHNS, CDR2 SASEGT. This CDR3 is built from 13 residues. The CDR3 nucleotides read TGTGCCAGCAGCCCCGGGGCAGGGAACGAGCAGTACTTC. As protein: CASSPGAGNEQYF.

This chain links TRBV29-1 with TRBJ2-7; 12 nucleotides match TRBD1. CDR1 and CDR2 from the germline V gene are SQVTM and ANQGSEA. The CDR3 contains 13 residues. V lost 8 bases, J lost 7 bases, and 9 bases stayed unmatched. CDR3 bases: TGCAGCACCGGGACAGGGGGCTACAATGAGCAGTACTTC. As protein: CSTGTGGYNEQYF.

V is TRBV28 and J is TRBJ2-5, with TRBD2 identical over 15 bases. The junction had 10 bases not matched to a gene; V was cut back by 5 bases and J by 0 bases. Germline CDR1 MDHEN, CDR2 SYDVKM. The CDR3 is 19 residues long. As DNA, the CDR3 is TGTGCCAGCAGTCCAATAATCGGGACTAGCGGGGGGTACCAAGAGACCCAGTACTTC. Translation gives CASSPIIGTSGGYQETQYF.

The DNA for the CDR3 is TGCGCCAGCAGCCAAGAAGAAGGACAGGGGCCGGAGACCCAGTACTTC. This gives the protein CASSQEEGQGPETQYF. The chain employs TRBV4-1 and TRBJ2-5; TRBD1 agrees at 9 bases. The CDR3 spans 16 residues. With 0 bases clipped from V and 5 bases from J, the junction kept 7 bases outside the gene matches. Germline loops: CDR1 MGHRA, CDR2 YSYEKL.

The CDR3 DNA follows: TGTGCCAGCAGGGGCCTTACAGGGATTGATGAAAAACTGTTTTTT. This gives the protein CASRGLTGIDEKLFF. The chain employs TRBV2 and TRBJ1-4; tentatively, D is TRBD1 (6 bases). CDR1 and CDR2 (germline): SNHLY, FYNNEI. This CDR3 spans 15 amino acids. V was shortened by 6 bases and J by 6 bases, with 17 bases between the two germline ends.

V and J are TRBV5-1 and TRBJ1-2; the match to TRBD1 covers 7 bases. The germline gives CDR1 SGHRS, CDR2 YFSETQ. The CDR3 length is 12 residues. The trim removed 0 bases at V and 12 bases at J, leaving 5 bases unmatched. CDR3 residues: CASSLVGDSNTF. Written as DNA, the CDR3 is TGCGCCAGCAGCTTGGTGGGGGACAGCAACACCTTC.

This clonotype has a handful of counts. The chain recombines TRBV2 with TRBJ2-1; D is unclear. Germline loops: CDR1 SNHLY, CDR2 FYNNEI. The CDR3 consists of 14 residues. Trimming took off 6 bases at V and 0 bases at J, with 9 bases between the two ends. The CDR3 here is CASRTVSSYNEQFF. The CDR3 bases are TGTGCCAGCAGGACGGTGAGCTCCTACAATGAGCAGTTCTTC.

The chain couples TRBV6-5 to TRBJ1-6; TRBD1 agrees at 7 bases. CDR1 is MNHEY and CDR2 is SVGAGI in the germline V gene. This CDR3 contains 13 residues. Trimming at V came to 5 bases and at J to 8 bases, leaving 3 bases not matched to a gene. The CDR3 spells CASSGDSDSPLHF. CDR3 nucleotide sequence: TGTGCCAGCAGTGGGGACAGCGATTCACCCCTCCACTTT.

The genes are TRBV4-2 and TRBJ1-2; TRBD1 matches 11 bases. The V gene's germline CDR1 is LGHNA and CDR2 YNFKEQ. The CDR3 covers 15 residues. With 1 base clipped from V and 8 bases from J, the junction kept 6 bases outside the gene matches. The CDR3 is CASSQGGTGGHGYTF. CDR3 bases: TGTGCCAGCAGCCAAGGAGGGACAGGGGGTCACGGCTACACCTTC.

The chain is built from TRBV5-4 and TRBJ2-7; TRBD1 aligns across 7 bases. Germline CDR1 reads SGHNT; CDR2 reads YYREEE (reference sequence). The length of the CDR3 is 14 residues. The junction had 12 bases not matched to a gene; V was cut back by 5 bases and J by 7 bases. CDR3 sequence (DNA): TGTGCCAGCAGTCGAGCGACAGGGATGGGTGAGCAGTACTTC. The encoded protein is CASSRATGMGEQYF.